These 20 T cell receptor beta chains were sequenced from one sample in a study of control samples from healthy donors and cancer patients (dated by TCRdb to the early 2020s). Library construction relied on the immunoSEQ multiplex PCR assay. TCRdb carries this immuneACCESS record with in-frame sequences only. Its versions omit some clonotypes, under half of them owing to an unresolved V gene in the studies checked, with the rest unexplained. This sample gives 70,000 to 100,000 clones in total; 91% of them show up just once. Clones ranked in the top ten supply about 16% of the sample. The sample comprised blood. These receptors were taken from a man aged 50 to 59 in good health.

The rearrangement uses TRBV24-1 and TRBJ2-5; D is possibly TRBD2 (5 bases). From germline, CDR1 is KGHDR and CDR2 SFDVKD. Trimming removed 7 bases from V and 5 bases from J, with 10 bases in between. The CDR3 is 12 residues long. This CDR3 is CATSRSGETQYF. For the CDR3, the DNA is TGTGCCACCAGCCGATCGGGGGAGACCCAGTACTTC.

This rearrangement joins TRBV5-4 to TRBJ2-5; D possibly corresponds to TRBD1 (5 bases). V was trimmed by 0 bases and J by 5 bases, leaving 8 bases between them. The germline gives CDR1 SGHNT, CDR2 YYREEE (reference sequence). The CDR3 contains 13 residues. The CDR3 loop reads CASSLGRAETQYF. The CDR3 DNA follows: TGTGCCAGCAGCTTGGGCAGGGCGGAGACCCAGTACTTC.

The chain employs TRBV3-1 (or the pseudogene TRBV3-2) and TRBJ1-1; 8 bases line up with TRBD1. Germline CDR1 reads LGHDT; CDR2 reads YNNKEL (reference sequence). This CDR3 has 14 amino acids. Trimming removed 3 bases from V and 5 bases from J; junction bases left unmatched: 5. The CDR3 protein is CASSQTGVTTEAFF. CDR3 DNA: TGTGCCAGCAGCCAGACAGGGGTCACGACTGAAGCTTTCTTT.

The chain carries TRBV30 and TRBJ1-2; 9 nucleotides align to TRBD1. The CDR3 length is 15 residues. V was clipped by 4 bases and J by 7 bases; unmatched bases: 13. Germline V lookup: CDR1 GTSNPN, CDR2 SVGIG (reference sequence). In nucleotides, the CDR3 is TGTGCCTGGATGACGGGACAGGGTTACTTACGTGGCTACACCTTC. Protein sequence: CAWMTGQGYLRGYTF.

This chain uses TRBV3-1 (or the pseudogene TRBV3-2) with TRBJ2-3; TRBD2 matches 12 bases. Germline CDR1 LGHDT, CDR2 YNNKEL (reference sequence). The CDR3 contains 18 residues. V shed 1 base and J 0 bases; nucleotides not matched to a gene: 5. DNA of the CDR3: TGTGCCAGCAGCCAAGGGACTAGCGGGGCTTCTAGCACAGATACGCAGTATTTT. Protein sequence: CASSQGTSGASSTDTQYF.

The rearrangement links TRBV7-8 to TRBJ2-1; D unresolved. The CDR3 has 16 amino acids. V lost 2 bases and J lost 2, with 13 bases in between. CDR1 SGHVS and CDR2 FQNEAQ come from the germline V gene. The CDR3: CASSLRLQPAYNEQFF. CDR3 in DNA: TGTGCCAGCAGCTTAAGATTGCAGCCCGCCTACAATGAGCAGTTCTTC.

The rearrangement uses TRBV3-1 (or the pseudogene TRBV3-2) and TRBJ1-1; D is unresolved. There are 11 residues in the CDR3. V lost 1 base, J lost 11 bases, and 8 bases lay in between. Per the germline V gene, CDR1 is LGHDT and CDR2 is YNNKEL (reference sequence). The CDR3 loop reads CASSQGLGAFF. CDR3 nucleotide sequence: TGTGCCAGCAGCCAAGGACTGGGGGCTTTCTTT.

The chain joins TRBV3-1 (or the pseudogene TRBV3-2) to TRBJ2-4, with a weak D call TRBD2 (5 bases). The V end lost 1 base, the J end lost 5 bases, and 21 bases lay between the germline ends. Per germline, CDR1 LGHDT and CDR2 YNNKEL (reference sequence). The CDR3 covers 18 residues. This CDR3 reads CASSQGFVLSKRENIQYF. DNA for the CDR3: TGTGCCAGCAGCCAAGGATTTGTTCTCTCAAAGAGGGAAAACATTCAGTACTTC.

The J gene is TRBJ2-1, the V gene TRBV2, with D maybe TRBD1 (5 bases). CDR3 length equals 15 residues. Germline V gives CDR1 SNHLY, CDR2 FYNNEI. Trimming cost V 6 bases and J 0 bases, with 12 bases left between them. The CDR3 nucleotides read TGTGCCAGCAGAACGAGACAGAACTCCTACAATGAGCAGTTCTTC. Translated: CASRTRQNSYNEQFF.

The chain has TRBV19 and TRBJ1-1; perhaps TRBD1 as D (6 bases). Germline V gene data show CDR1 as LNHDA and CDR2 as SQIVND (reference sequence). CDR3 length: 16 amino acids. Deletions cut 3 bases from V and 5 bases from J, with 19 bases between. For the CDR3, the DNA is TGTGCCAGTAGTATGCCGGGGGGCGCTTACGAAACTGAAGCTTTCTTT. It translates to CASSMPGGAYETEAFF.

The chain employs TRBV6-5 and TRBJ2-7; D is unclear. The CDR3 is made up of 10 amino acids. V was cut by 5 bases and J by 7 bases, with 6 bases left in between. From germline, CDR1 is MNHEY and CDR2 SVGAGI. For the CDR3, the DNA is TGTGCCAGCAGTCCCGGGGAGCAGTACTTC. It is translated as CASSPGEQYF.

This rearrangement joins TRBV6-2 or TRBV6-3 to TRBJ2-7; 9 nucleotides line up with TRBD1. V dropped 0 bases and J dropped 6; count of bases not matched to a gene: 6. CDR1 is MNHEY and CDR2 is SVGEGT in the germline V gene. The CDR3 length is 15 residues. The CDR3 region has the DNA TGTGCCAGCAGTTACTCTGAGGACAGGGGACTCGAGCAGTACTTC. Its protein product is CASSYSEDRGLEQYF.

This chain connects TRBV10-1 to TRBJ1-1; D is unclear. Deletions cut 4 bases from V and 1 base from J, with 10 bases between. The CDR3 length is 14 residues. Germline CDR1 reads WNHNN; CDR2 reads SYGVQD (reference sequence). The CDR3 sequence is CASSGDRANTEAFF. In nucleotides, the CDR3 is TGCGCCAGCAGTGGAGATCGGGCGAACACTGAAGCTTTCTTT.

The gene calls are TRBV3-1 (or the pseudogene TRBV3-2) and TRBJ1-2, with unresolved D. The ends were cut back, 0 bases at V and 8 bases at J, with 13 bases in the middle. This CDR3 comprises 14 residues. Germline V gene data show CDR1 as LGHDT and CDR2 as YNNKEL (reference sequence). For the CDR3, the DNA is TGTGCCAGCAGCCAAGATACCGGCCTTCACGGCTACACCTTC. It specifies CASSQDTGLHGYTF.

The chain has TRBV7-9 and TRBJ1-1; D is possibly TRBD1 (6 bases). Trimming took off 5 bases at V and 4 bases at J, with 17 bases between the two ends. Germline values: CDR1 SEHNR, CDR2 FQNEAQ (reference sequence). There are 15 residues in the CDR3. CDR3 residues: CASSPQTGAGTEAFF. The CDR3 DNA reads TGTGCCAGCAGCCCCCAGACGGGGGCAGGCACTGAAGCTTTCTTT.

The chain employs TRBV6-5 and TRBJ1-6; 8 bases fit TRBD1. In germline, CDR1 is MNHEY, CDR2 SVGAGI. Trimming at V came to 4 bases and at J to 4 bases, leaving 6 bases not matched to a gene. The CDR3 length is 16 residues. CDR3 in DNA: TGTGCCAGCAGTTCAACAGGGGGAGGGTATAATTCACCCCTCCACTTT. It encodes CASSSTGGGYNSPLHF.

The chain uses TRBV6-6 and TRBJ1-4, with D maybe TRBD1 (6 bases). V lost 7 bases and J 2 bases, leaving 11 bases between the germline ends. The germline V gene encodes CDR1 MNHNY and CDR2 SVGAGI (reference sequence). The CDR3 has 14 amino acids. DNA of the CDR3: TGTGCCAGCAAACAGGGCGGGACTAATGAAAAACTGTTTTTT. Translating gives CASKQGGTNEKLFF.

This chain connects TRBV4-1 to TRBJ2-7; maybe TRBD2 (6 bases). The V end was cut by 0 bases, the J end by 1 base, with 19 bases between. The CDR3 loop spans 18 amino acids. Germline V gene lookup returns CDR1 MGHRA and CDR2 YSYEKL. Written as DNA, the CDR3 is TGCGCCAGCAGCCAAGATCCTAATGGAGGGGCCCCTTCCTACGAGCAGTACTTC. It specifies CASSQDPNGGAPSYEQYF.

This chain connects TRBV6-5 to TRBJ1-2, with D possibly matching TRBD1 (6 bases). In germline, CDR1 is MNHEY, CDR2 SVGAGI. The CDR3 totals 13 residues. V shed 6 bases and J shed 2 bases, with 10 bases lying between them. CDR3 sequence reads: CASSPGQNYGYTF. In nucleotides, the CDR3 is TGTGCCAGCAGCCCCGGACAGAACTATGGCTACACCTTC.

The chain recombines TRBV4-3 with TRBJ1-5; D remains unclear. Germline V CDR1 and CDR2: LGHNA, YSLEER. The V end lost 3 bases, the J end lost 7 bases, and 7 bases lay between the germline ends. This CDR3 region has 12 residues. CDR3 in amino acids: CASSQWYQPQHF. CDR3 DNA sequence: TGCGCCAGCAGCCAGTGGTACCAGCCCCAGCATTTT.